The 9 T cell receptor beta chains given below trace back to one sample, sequenced in a study of shared clonotypes between healthy human individuals. Repertoires were generated with immunoSEQ multiplex PCR, while TCRdb's copy carries only in-frame clones and drops some. The sample carries around 2.1 million clones, roughly 95% recorded once. Material: naive CD4+ T cells sorted from blood. The subset denotes: CD45RA+ positively selected. The origin of the receptors is a man aged 18 to 30 in good health.

This rearrangement joins TRBV7-9 to TRBJ2-6; D gene ambiguous. Germline V gives CDR1 SEHNR, CDR2 FQNEAQ (reference sequence). V lost 5 bases and J lost 4, with 9 bases in between. This CDR3 spans 14 amino acids. In nucleotides, the CDR3 is TGTGCCAGCAGCGTCTCTGGGGGGGCCAACGTCCTGACTTTC. Its protein is CASSVSGGANVLTF. Based on the CDR3 plus reference TRBV7-9 and TRBJ2-6, the full variable domain is DTGVSQNPRHKITKRGQNVTFRCDPISEHNRLYWYRQTLGQGPEFLTYFQNEAQLEKSRLLSDRFSAERPKGSFSTLEIQRTEQGDSAMYLCASSVSGGANVLTFGAGSRLTVL.

This rearrangement joins TRBV7-6 to TRBJ1-6; no firm D call. Trimming took 0 bases from V and 7 from J, leaving 4 bases between them. The CDR3 spans 13 residues. Germline V gene sequence: CDR1 SGHVS, CDR2 FNYEAQ. The chain's CDR3 is CASSLAQNSPLHF. CDR3 DNA sequence: TGTGCCAGCAGCTTAGCTCAGAATTCACCCCTCCACTTT.

This chain uses TRBV18 with TRBJ1-1; D is uncertain. V lost 4 bases to trimming and J lost 1 base, with 10 bases between them. This CDR3 is built from 14 residues. Germline-derived CDR1 and CDR2 are KGHSH and LQKENI. CDR3 protein: CASSLGTQNTEAFF. The CDR3 DNA is TGTGCCAGCTCACTGGGTACCCAGAACACTGAAGCTTTCTTT.

This chain joins TRBV6-5 and TRBJ2-3; D uncertain. The V end lost 8 bases, the J end lost 5 bases, and 11 bases lay between the germline ends. Per germline, CDR1 MNHEY and CDR2 SVGAGI. The CDR3 consists of 12 residues. The CDR3 nucleotides are TGTGCCAGCTCTAGGATAGGAGATACGCAGTATTTT. It yields the protein CASSRIGDTQYF.

Only a few counts were recorded for this clone. J is TRBJ1-2 and V is TRBV6-5; 7 bases agree with TRBD1. With 8 bases clipped from V and 11 bases from J, the junction kept 8 bases outside the gene matches. There are 11 residues in the CDR3. Germline V gene lookup returns CDR1 MNHEY and CDR2 SVGAGI. This CDR3 is CASRRDSQYTF. In DNA, the CDR3 is TGTGCCAGCCGAAGGGACAGTCAATACACCTTC.

The chain couples TRBV6-4 to TRBJ2-3; TRBD2 agrees at 7 bases. The junction had 3 bases not matched to a gene; V was cut back by 6 bases and J by 0 bases. The CDR3 runs 14 residues. Germline assignment: CDR1 MRHNA and CDR2 SNTAGT. CDR3 residues: CASRLAESTDTQYF. CDR3 bases: TGTGCCAGCAGGCTAGCGGAAAGCACAGATACGCAGTATTTT.

The chain combines TRBV7-2 with TRBJ2-7; D might be TRBD2 (6 bases). Trimming removed 5 bases from V and 3 bases from J, with 17 bases in between. Per the germline V gene, CDR1 is SGHTA and CDR2 is FQGNSA. This CDR3 is built from 15 residues. CDR3 in DNA: TGTGCCAGCAGCCCCGCCGGGACTCCTTACTACGAGCAGTACTTC. It encodes CASSPAGTPYYEQYF.

This clone was found once. V gene TRBV18 combines with J gene TRBJ1-5; D gene ambiguous. Germline values: CDR1 KGHSH, CDR2 LQKENI. The V and J ends lost 0 bases and 1 base respectively, with 7 bases between them. CDR3 size: 15 residues. The CDR3 spells CASSPPHGSNQPQHF. The CDR3 DNA sequence: TGTGCCAGCTCACCACCGCACGGCAGCAATCAGCCCCAGCATTTT.

CDR3 sequence: CASSAERGKGRTDTQYF. Here the CDR3 DNA reads TGTGCCAGCAGTGCCGAGCGTGGAAAGGGTAGAACAGATACGCAGTATTTT. The chain uses TRBV25-1 and TRBJ2-3; D is unresolved. The CDR3 extends over 17 amino acids. The ends were cut back, 4 bases at V and 3 bases at J, with 20 bases in the middle. CDR1 and CDR2 from the germline V gene are MGHDK and SYGVNS.